This T cell receptor (beta chain) stems from a study of a mutant IDH1 vaccine in newly diagnosed glioma. Indicated time point: week 35, safety follow-up. Topical imiquimod accompanied each vaccine dose, which consisted of 300 ug of mutant IDH1 20-mer peptide. This CDR3 comprises 15 residues. V lost 4 bases to trimming and J lost 6 bases; unmatched junction nucleotides: 8. Germline V gene data show CDR1 as MNHEY and CDR2 as SVGAGI. Profiled with immunoSEQ multiplex PCR; TCRdb holds only in-frame clones, not every one. Here the sample spans tens of thousands of clones, 84% being singletons. This clone was observed once. The antigen is not known.

The sample in question was PBMCs, obtained from a glioma patient whose treatment included an IDH1 peptide vaccine. The genes are TRBV6-5 and TRBJ1-5; 8 nucleotides match TRBD1. The receptor comes from a woman in her late teens or twenties with glioma. The CDR3 is CASSWSGGEGQPQHF. CDR3 bases: TGTGCCAGCAGTTGGTCAGGGGGCGAGGGTCAGCCCCAGCATTTT.